One sample yielded the 25 T cell receptor beta chains listed below, sequenced in a study of siplizumab effects on memory and regulatory T cells. Produced via immunoSEQ multiplex PCR; TCRdb's table is partial and in-frame only. The sample has 95,000 to 100,000 clones, around 90% seen once. The sample comprised non-Treg CD4+ T cells sorted from blood. These receptor sequences come from a human donor in good health.

The chain couples TRBV7-9 to TRBJ1-5; TRBD1 agrees at 7 bases. The CDR3 has 14 amino acids. Per germline, CDR1 SEHNR and CDR2 FQNEAQ (reference sequence). V shed 5 bases, J shed 3 bases, and the junction held 4 bases outside the gene matches. The CDR3 loop is CASSPDRDNQPQHF. The CDR3, as DNA: TGTGCCAGCAGCCCCGACAGGGACAATCAGCCCCAGCATTTT. The full variable domain, completed using reference TRBV7-9 and TRBJ1-5, is DTGVSQNPRHKITKRGQNVTFRCDPISEHNRLYWYRQTLGQGPEFLTYFQNEAQLEKSRLLSDRFSAERPKGSFSTLEIQRTEQGDSAMYLCASSPDRDNQPQHFGDGTRLSIL.

The rearrangement joins TRBV2 to TRBJ2-5; 7 bases line up with TRBD2. The CDR3 extends over 15 amino acids. Germline lookup yields CDR1 SNHLY and CDR2 FYNNEI. V gave up 6 bases and J gave up 5 bases; unmatched junction bases: 12. CDR3 nucleotides: TGTGCCAGCAGCGTTTCTGCCGGGCGGGGGGAGACCCAGTACTTC. It specifies CASSVSAGRGETQYF. Based on the CDR3 plus reference TRBV2 and TRBJ2-5, the full variable domain is EPEVTQTPSHQVTQMGQEVILRCVPISNHLYFYWYRQILGQKVEFLVSFYNNEISEKSEIFDDQFSVERPDGSNFTLKIRSTKLEDSAMYFCASSVSAGRGETQYFGPGTRLLVL.

V usage is TRBV6-1 and J usage is TRBJ1-1, with 8 bases fitting TRBD1. The CDR3 is made up of 13 amino acids. Germline values: CDR1 MNHNS, CDR2 SASEGT. Unmatched junction bases numbered 7, after V lost 8 bases and J lost 5 bases. CDR3 in DNA: TGTGCCAGCGTCCCAACAGGGGGGACTGAAGCTTTCTTT. Its translation: CASVPTGGTEAFF.

The rearrangement uses TRBV10-1 and TRBJ2-1, with D maybe TRBD2 (6 bases). This CDR3 comprises 16 residues. Germline lookup yields CDR1 WNHNN and CDR2 SYGVQD (reference sequence). Deletions cut 2 bases from V and 8 bases from J, with 19 bases between. DNA of the CDR3: TGCGCCAGCAGTGAGACGGGAGCGGACGTTGGATATGAGCAGTTCTTC. Its translation is CASSETGADVGYEQFF.

As DNA, the CDR3 is TGCAGCGTGAACCCTAAGGTGTTAGGCGCTGAAGCTTTCTTT. Translated, it gives CSVNPKVLGAEAFF. V usage is TRBV29-1 and J usage is TRBJ1-1; D is undetermined. The CDR3 is 14 amino acids. CDR1 SQVTM and CDR2 ANQGSEA come from the germline V gene. Trimming shortened V by 6 bases and J by 6 bases, and 20 bases separated the two germline ends.

V usage is TRBV27 and J usage is TRBJ2-7; 10 bases line up with TRBD2. CDR1 MNHEY and CDR2 SMNVEV come from the germline V gene (reference sequence). The V gene end was trimmed by 5 bases and the J gene end by 3 bases; junction bases not matched to a gene: 4. The CDR3 spans 14 residues. CDR3 sequence reads: CASSLKREGYEQYF. The CDR3 bases are TGTGCCAGCAGTCTTAAGCGGGAGGGCTACGAGCAGTACTTC.

Only a few counts were recorded for this clone. The chain carries TRBV6-1 and TRBJ1-2, with D possibly being TRBD1 (5 bases). Germline V CDR1 and CDR2: MNHNS, SASEGT. This CDR3 has 14 amino acids. V was cut by 4 bases and J by 2 bases, with 11 bases left in between. DNA for the CDR3: TGTGCCAGCAGTGTCGGGACTTTGAACTATGGCTACACCTTC. Its protein is CASSVGTLNYGYTF.

The chain recombines TRBV28 with TRBJ1-2; D call uncertain. The V and J ends lost 2 bases and 6 bases respectively, with 10 bases between them. The V gene's germline CDR1 is MDHEN and CDR2 SYDVKM. The CDR3 loop spans 13 amino acids. CDR3: CASSLPHTNGYTF. The CDR3 coding sequence is TGTGCCAGCAGTTTACCTCACACGAATGGCTACACCTTC.

The gene calls are TRBV5-6 and TRBJ1-5; no clear D gene. This CDR3 is built from 15 residues. In germline, CDR1 is SGHDT, CDR2 YYEEEE. Between the trimmed V and J ends, which lost 3 bases and 0 bases, there was a span of 10 bases. DNA of the CDR3: TGTGCCAGCAGCTCTCTGTCCTCTAGCAATCAGCCCCAGCATTTT. Its protein product is CASSSLSSSNQPQHF.

The V gene is TRBV4-2, the J gene TRBJ2-1, with 8 bases lining up with TRBD2. The germline CDR1 and CDR2 sequences are LGHNA and YNFKEQ. The CDR3 loop spans 17 amino acids. V lost 1 base, J lost 4 bases, and 9 bases stayed unmatched. The CDR3, as DNA: TGTGCCAGCAGCCAAGGGGGGAGCGGGAGTTCGTACAATGAGCAGTTCTTC. This encodes CASSQGGSGSSYNEQFF.

This rearrangement joins TRBV13 to TRBJ2-7; TRBD2 matches at 14 bases. Unmatched junction bases numbered 12, after V lost 5 bases and J lost 3 bases. Germline-derived CDR1 and CDR2 are PRHDT and FYEKMQ (reference sequence). The CDR3 is made up of 18 amino acids. The chain's CDR3 is CASSTRLAGGPNFYEQYF. DNA of the CDR3: TGTGCCAGCAGCACCCGACTAGCGGGAGGGCCCAATTTCTACGAGCAGTACTTC.

The chain recombines TRBV4-2 with TRBJ2-7, with 8 bases fitting TRBD2. This CDR3 comprises 15 residues. V lost 0 bases, J lost 4 bases, and 5 bases stayed unmatched. The V gene's germline CDR1 is LGHNA and CDR2 YNFKEQ. The CDR3 coding sequence is TGTGCCAGCAGCCAAGATACTAGCGGAGTTTACGAGCAGTACTTC. It codes for CASSQDTSGVYEQYF.

This rearrangement joins TRBV19 to TRBJ1-3; D possibly corresponds to TRBD1 (6 bases). The CDR3 is made up of 14 amino acids. Germline V gene lookup returns CDR1 LNHDA and CDR2 SQIVND (reference sequence). V was clipped by 8 bases and J by 0 bases, with 11 bases between them. CDR3 coding DNA: TGTGCCAGTTCTCACAGGGACTCTGGAAACACCATATATTTT. Amino acid sequence: CASSHRDSGNTIYF. The full variable domain, its missing parts supplied by reference TRBV19 and TRBJ1-3, is DGGITQSPKYLFRKEGQNVTLSCEQNLNHDAMYWYRQDPGQGLRLIYYSQIVNDFQKGDIAEGYSVSREKKESFPLTVTSAQKNPTAFYLCASSHRDSGNTIYFGEGSWLTVV.

The rearrangement links TRBV30 to TRBJ2-2; D not resolved. The CDR3 totals 13 residues. The V gene lost 2 bases and the J gene lost 1 base, with 5 bases spanning the gap. CDR1 is GTSNPN, CDR2 SVGIG, per germline (reference sequence). CDR3 sequence reads: CAWSPGNTGELFF. The CDR3 nucleotides are TGTGCCTGGAGTCCCGGGAACACCGGGGAGCTGTTTTTT.

The J gene is TRBJ1-1, the V gene TRBV7-9, with a possible D match to TRBD1 (5 bases). Trimming stripped 1 base from V and 7 bases from J, with 13 bases between. There are 14 residues in the CDR3. Germline-derived CDR1 and CDR2 are SEHNR and FQNEAQ (reference sequence). DNA for the CDR3: TGTGCCAGCAGCTTAGGATCCCCTGGGGGTGAAGCTTTCTTT. This translates into CASSLGSPGGEAFF.

V usage is TRBV7-8 and J usage is TRBJ2-1; 11 positions match TRBD2. The CDR3 contains 17 residues. Trimming took 2 bases from V and 8 from J; bases not matched to a gene: 11. CDR1 is SGHVS, CDR2 FQNEAQ, per germline. The CDR3 reads CASSLRTSGQIYDEQFF. The DNA of the CDR3 is TGTGCCAGCAGCTTAAGGACTAGCGGGCAGATTTACGATGAGCAGTTCTTC. Full variable domain (outside the CDR3, taken from reference TRBV7-8 and TRBJ2-1): GAGVSQSPRYKVAKRGQDVALRCDPISGHVSLFWYQQALGQGPEFLTYFQNEAQLDKSGLPSDRFFAERPEGSVSTLKIQRTQQEDSAVYLCASSLRTSGQIYDEQFFGPGTRLTVL.

This chain uses TRBV19 with TRBJ1-2, with a tentative D call TRBD1 (5 bases). Trimming removed 4 bases from V and 2 bases from J, with 14 bases in between. The CDR3 sequence is 15 residues long. CDR1 is LNHDA, CDR2 SQIVND, per germline (reference sequence). The CDR3 bases are TGTGCCAGTAGTACGTCAGTAGGGGTGAACTATGGCTACACCTTC. Protein product: CASSTSVGVNYGYTF.

The count of this clone is one. The chain recombines TRBV5-1 with TRBJ1-1, with 9 bases aligning to TRBD1. After removal of 3 bases from V and 4 bases from J, the junction contained 4 bases not matched to a gene. Per the germline V gene, CDR1 is SGHRS and CDR2 is YFSETQ. The CDR3 covers 14 residues. The CDR3 DNA reads TGCGCCAGCAGCTGGGAGACAGGGGGCACTGAAGCTTTCTTT. Translated: CASSWETGGTEAFF.

The chain has TRBV5-8 and TRBJ1-2, with D possibly matching TRBD1 (5 bases). The CDR3 sequence is 14 residues long. Trimming cost V 6 bases and J 0 bases, with 12 bases left between them. Germline CDR1 and CDR2: SGHTS and YDEGEE. The CDR3 nucleotides read TGTGCCAGCACCCCGACAGATCCTAACTATGGCTACACCTTC. This sequence encodes CASTPTDPNYGYTF.

This clone was detected only once. The chain combines TRBV28 with TRBJ1-4; no definite D call. Germline V gene data show CDR1 as MDHEN and CDR2 as SYDVKM. CDR3 length: 17 amino acids. Trimming pared 2 bases from V and 3 bases from J, leaving 16 bases between. The CDR3, as DNA: TGTGCCAGCAGTTTAATGAGGGCGGGCGGGTCTAATGAAAAACTGTTTTTT. Translated: CASSLMRAGGSNEKLFF.

The count of this clone is one. The gene calls are TRBV19 and TRBJ2-5; perhaps TRBD1 as D (5 bases). Germline assignment: CDR1 LNHDA and CDR2 SQIVND (reference sequence). V dropped 2 bases and J dropped 5 bases, with 9 bases sitting between them. The CDR3 length is 13 residues. CDR3 region: CASSIQGSETQYF. The CDR3 DNA sequence: TGTGCCAGTAGTATACAGGGTTCCGAGACCCAGTACTTC.

The chain carries TRBV25-1 and TRBJ2-3; D gene unclear. There are 12 residues in the CDR3. CDR1 is MGHDK, CDR2 SYGVNS, per germline. V shed 5 bases and J shed 4 bases, with 7 bases lying between them. CDR3 sequence reads: CASSTPADTQYF. The DNA of the CDR3 is TGTGCCAGCAGTACACCGGCAGATACGCAGTATTTT.

The chain recombines TRBV11-2 with TRBJ2-5; no clear D. V lost 0 bases and J 2 bases, leaving 7 bases between the germline ends. The germline V gene encodes CDR1 SGHAT and CDR2 FQNNGV. The CDR3 loop spans 14 amino acids. The CDR3 here is CASSLDQDQETQYF. The DNA of the CDR3 is TGTGCCAGCAGCTTAGATCAAGATCAAGAGACCCAGTACTTC.

The rearrangement joins TRBV7-9 to TRBJ2-7; 7 bases agree with TRBD2. Germline V gene data show CDR1 as SEHNR and CDR2 as FQNEAQ (reference sequence). J gave up 6 bases and V 0 bases, and 14 bases lay outside the gene matches. The CDR3 has 17 amino acids. The DNA of the CDR3 is TGTGCCAGCAGCTTAGCAGGTCGGACTAGGGATAAGGGCGAGCAGTACTTC. Amino acid sequence: CASSLAGRTRDKGEQYF.

The DNA of the CDR3 is TGCGCCAGCAGATCTGTGACAGGGTCAAGTGGGGAGCTGTTTTTT. Encoded protein: CASRSVTGSSGELFF. The rearrangement links TRBV5-1 to TRBJ2-2; 7 positions agree with TRBD1. Germline assignment: CDR1 SGHRS and CDR2 YFSETQ. J gave up 8 bases and V 5 bases, and 12 bases lay outside the gene matches. The CDR3 consists of 15 residues.